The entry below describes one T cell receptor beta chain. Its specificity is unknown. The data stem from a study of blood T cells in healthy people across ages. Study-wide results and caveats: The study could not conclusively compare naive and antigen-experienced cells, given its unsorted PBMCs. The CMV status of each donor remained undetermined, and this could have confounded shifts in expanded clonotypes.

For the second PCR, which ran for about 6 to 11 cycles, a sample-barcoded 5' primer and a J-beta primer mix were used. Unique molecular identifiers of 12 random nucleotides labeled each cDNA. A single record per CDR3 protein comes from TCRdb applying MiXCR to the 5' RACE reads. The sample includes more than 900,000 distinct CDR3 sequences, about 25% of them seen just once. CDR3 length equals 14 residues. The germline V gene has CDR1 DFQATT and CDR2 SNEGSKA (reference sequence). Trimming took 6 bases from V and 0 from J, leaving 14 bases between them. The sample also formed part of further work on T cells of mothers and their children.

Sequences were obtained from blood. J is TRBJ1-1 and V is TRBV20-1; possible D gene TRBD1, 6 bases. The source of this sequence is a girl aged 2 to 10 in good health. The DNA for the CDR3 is TGCAGTGCAAGGACAGAGATTATGAACACTGAAGCTTTCTTT. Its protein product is CSARTEIMNTEAFF.